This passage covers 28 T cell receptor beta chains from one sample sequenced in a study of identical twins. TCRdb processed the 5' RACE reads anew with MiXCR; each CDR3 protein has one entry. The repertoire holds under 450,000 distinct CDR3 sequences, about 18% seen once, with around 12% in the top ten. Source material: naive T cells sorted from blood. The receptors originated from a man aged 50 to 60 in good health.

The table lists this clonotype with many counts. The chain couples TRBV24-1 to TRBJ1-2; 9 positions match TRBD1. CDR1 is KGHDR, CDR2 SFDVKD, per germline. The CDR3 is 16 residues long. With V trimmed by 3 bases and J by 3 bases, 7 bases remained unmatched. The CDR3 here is CATSDPSRDRDYGYTF. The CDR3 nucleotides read TGTGCCACCAGTGATCCGTCCCGGGACAGGGACTATGGCTACACCTTC.

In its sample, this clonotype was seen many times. The CDR3 sequence is CASSCVTTRDSASNQPQHF. CDR3 nucleotides: TGTGCCAGCAGCTGCGTAACTACCCGGGACTCAGCTAGCAATCAGCCCCAGCATTTT. The chain is built from TRBV7-2 and TRBJ1-5, with D possibly being TRBD1 (5 bases). The CDR3 runs 19 residues. Germline V lookup: CDR1 SGHTA, CDR2 FQGNSA. Trimming cost V 4 bases and J 0 bases, with 22 bases left between them.

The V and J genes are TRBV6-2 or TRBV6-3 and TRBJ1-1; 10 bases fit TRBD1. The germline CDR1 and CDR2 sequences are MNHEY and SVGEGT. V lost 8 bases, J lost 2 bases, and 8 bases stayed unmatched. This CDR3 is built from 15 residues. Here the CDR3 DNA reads TGTGCCAGCTTCGACAGGGGGCTTGTTAACACTGAAGCTTTCTTT. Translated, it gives CASFDRGLVNTEAFF.

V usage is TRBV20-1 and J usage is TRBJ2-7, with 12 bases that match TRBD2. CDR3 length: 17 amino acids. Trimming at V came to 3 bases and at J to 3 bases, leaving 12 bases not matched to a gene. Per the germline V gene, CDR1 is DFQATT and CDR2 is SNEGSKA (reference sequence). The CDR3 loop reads CSASFPPASGGDYEQYF. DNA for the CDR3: TGCAGTGCTAGTTTTCCCCCCGCTAGCGGGGGGGACTACGAGCAGTACTTC.

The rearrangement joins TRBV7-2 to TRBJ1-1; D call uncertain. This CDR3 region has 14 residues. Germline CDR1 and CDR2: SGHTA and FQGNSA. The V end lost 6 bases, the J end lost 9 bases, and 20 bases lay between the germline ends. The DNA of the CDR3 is TGTGCCAGCAGTTCAAGGGAAGGGATTTTAAAAGCTTTCTTT. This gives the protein CASSSREGILKAFF.

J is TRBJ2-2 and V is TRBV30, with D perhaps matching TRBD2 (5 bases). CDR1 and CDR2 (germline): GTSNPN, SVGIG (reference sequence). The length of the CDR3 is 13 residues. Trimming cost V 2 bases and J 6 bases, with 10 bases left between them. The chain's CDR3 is CAWSLMEAGELFF. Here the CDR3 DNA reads TGTGCCTGGAGTCTGATGGAGGCCGGGGAGCTGTTTTTT. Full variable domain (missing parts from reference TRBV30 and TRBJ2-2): SQTIHQWPATLVQPVGSPLSLECTVEGTSNPNLYWYRQAAGRGLQLLFYSVGIGQISSEVPQNLSASRPQDRQFILSSKKLLLSDSGFYLCAWSLMEAGELFFGEGSRLTVL.

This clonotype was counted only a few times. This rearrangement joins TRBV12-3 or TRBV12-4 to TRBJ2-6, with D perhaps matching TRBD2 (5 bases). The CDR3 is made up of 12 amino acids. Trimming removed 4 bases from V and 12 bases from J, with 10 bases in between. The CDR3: CASSSGRGVLTF. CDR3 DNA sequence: TGTGCCAGCAGTTCAGGACGGGGCGTCCTGACTTTC.

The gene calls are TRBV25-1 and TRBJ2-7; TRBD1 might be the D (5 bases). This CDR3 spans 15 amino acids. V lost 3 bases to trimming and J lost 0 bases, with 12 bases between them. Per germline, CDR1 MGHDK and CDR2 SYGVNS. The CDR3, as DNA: TGTGCCAGCAGTGATAAGACAGCCGACTCCTACGAGCAGTACTTC. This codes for CASSDKTADSYEQYF.

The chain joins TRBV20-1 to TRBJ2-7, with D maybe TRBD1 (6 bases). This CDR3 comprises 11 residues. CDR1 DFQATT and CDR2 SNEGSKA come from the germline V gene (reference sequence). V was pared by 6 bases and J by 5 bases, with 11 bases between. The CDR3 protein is CSARGPNEQYF. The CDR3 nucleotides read TGCAGTGCCAGGGGTCCCAACGAGCAGTACTTC.

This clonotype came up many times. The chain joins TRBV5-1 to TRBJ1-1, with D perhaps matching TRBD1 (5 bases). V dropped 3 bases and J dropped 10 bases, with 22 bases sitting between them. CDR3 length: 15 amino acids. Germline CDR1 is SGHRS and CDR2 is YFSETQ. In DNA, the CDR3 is TGCGCCAGCAGCTCGGAAACAGGAACAAGAAAAGGAGCTTTCTTT. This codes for CASSSETGTRKGAFF. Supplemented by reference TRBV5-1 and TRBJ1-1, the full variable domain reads KAGVTQTPRYLIKTRGQQVTLSCSPISGHRSVSWYQQTPGQGLQFLFEYFSETQRNKGNFPGRFSGRQFSNSRSEMNVSTLELGDSALYLCASSSETGTRKGAFFGQGTRLTVV.

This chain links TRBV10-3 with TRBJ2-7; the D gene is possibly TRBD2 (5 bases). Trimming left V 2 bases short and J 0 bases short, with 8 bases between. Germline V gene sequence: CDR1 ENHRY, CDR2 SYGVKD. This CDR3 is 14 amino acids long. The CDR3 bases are TGTGCCATCAGTGAGGGACTTTCCTCCTACGAGCAGTACTTC. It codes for CAISEGLSSYEQYF.

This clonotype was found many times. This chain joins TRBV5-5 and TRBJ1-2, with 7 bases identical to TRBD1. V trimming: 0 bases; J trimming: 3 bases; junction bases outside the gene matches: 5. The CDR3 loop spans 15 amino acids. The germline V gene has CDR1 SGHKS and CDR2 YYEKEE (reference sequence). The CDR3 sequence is CASSLVGGADYGYTF. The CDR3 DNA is TGTGCCAGCAGCTTGGTAGGGGGCGCCGACTATGGCTACACCTTC.

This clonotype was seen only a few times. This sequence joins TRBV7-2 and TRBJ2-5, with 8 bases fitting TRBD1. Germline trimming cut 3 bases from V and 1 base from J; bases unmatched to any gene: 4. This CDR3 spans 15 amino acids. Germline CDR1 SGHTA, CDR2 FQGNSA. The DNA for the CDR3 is TGTGCCAGCAGCTTGGCCGGGACAGGCCAAGAGACCCAGTACTTC. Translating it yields CASSLAGTGQETQYF.

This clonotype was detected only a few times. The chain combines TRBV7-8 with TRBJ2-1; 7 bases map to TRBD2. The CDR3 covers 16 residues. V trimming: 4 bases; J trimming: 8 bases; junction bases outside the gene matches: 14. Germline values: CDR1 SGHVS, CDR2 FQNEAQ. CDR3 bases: TGTGCCAGCAGCTCAAGAGGGACTATCACTACCCATGAGCAGTTCTTC. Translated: CASSSRGTITTHEQFF.

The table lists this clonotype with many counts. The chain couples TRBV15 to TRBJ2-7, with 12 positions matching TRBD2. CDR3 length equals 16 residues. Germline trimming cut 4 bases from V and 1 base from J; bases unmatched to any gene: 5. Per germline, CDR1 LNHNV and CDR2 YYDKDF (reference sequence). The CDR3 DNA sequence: TGTGCCACCAGCACTAGCGGGGGGGCTCCTTCCTACGAGCAGTACTTC. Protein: CATSTSGGAPSYEQYF. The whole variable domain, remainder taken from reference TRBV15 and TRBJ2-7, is DAMVIQNPRYQVTQFGKPVTLSCSQTLNHNVMYWYQQKSSQAPKLLFHYYDKDFNNEADTPDNFQSRRPNTSFCFLDIRSPGLGDTAMYLCATSTSGGAPSYEQYFGPGTRLTVT.

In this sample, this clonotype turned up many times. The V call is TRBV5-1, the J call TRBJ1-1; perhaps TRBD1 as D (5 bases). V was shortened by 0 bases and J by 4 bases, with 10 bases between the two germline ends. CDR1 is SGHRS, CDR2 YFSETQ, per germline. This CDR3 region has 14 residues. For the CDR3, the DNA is TGCGCCAGCAGCTTGGCCCTCGGGGCCACTGAAGCTTTCTTT. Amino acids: CASSLALGATEAFF.

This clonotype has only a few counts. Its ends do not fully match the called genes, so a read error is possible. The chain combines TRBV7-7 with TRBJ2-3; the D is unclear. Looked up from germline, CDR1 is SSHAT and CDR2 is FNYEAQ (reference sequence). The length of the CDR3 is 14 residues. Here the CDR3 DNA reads TGTGCTAGCAGCTTACTTATTAGCACAGATACGCAGTATTTT. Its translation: CASSLLISTDTQYF.

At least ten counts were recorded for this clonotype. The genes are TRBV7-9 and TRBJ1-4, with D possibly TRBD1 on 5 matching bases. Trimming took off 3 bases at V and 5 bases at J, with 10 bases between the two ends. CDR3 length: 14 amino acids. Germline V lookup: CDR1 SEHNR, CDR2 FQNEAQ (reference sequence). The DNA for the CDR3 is TGTGCCAGCAGCTTGGGCAGGGACAATGAAAAACTGTTTTTT. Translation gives CASSLGRDNEKLFF.

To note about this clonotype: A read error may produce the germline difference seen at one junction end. In DNA, the CDR3 is TGCGCCAGCTGTGACTGGGGGCAGGGAAGCACAGATACGCAGTATTTT. It is translated as CASCDWGQGSTDTQYF. The chain carries TRBV10-2 and TRBJ2-3; maybe TRBD1 (6 bases). The CDR3 extends over 16 amino acids. Germline assignment: CDR1 WSHSY and CDR2 SAAADI.

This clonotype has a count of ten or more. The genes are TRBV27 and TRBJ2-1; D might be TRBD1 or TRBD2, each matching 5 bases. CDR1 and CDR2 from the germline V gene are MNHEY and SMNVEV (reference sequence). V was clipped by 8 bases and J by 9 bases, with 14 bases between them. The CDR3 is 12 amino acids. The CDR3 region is CASRLWGFEQFF. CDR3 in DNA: TGTGCCAGCCGCCTATGGGGGTTTGAGCAGTTCTTC.

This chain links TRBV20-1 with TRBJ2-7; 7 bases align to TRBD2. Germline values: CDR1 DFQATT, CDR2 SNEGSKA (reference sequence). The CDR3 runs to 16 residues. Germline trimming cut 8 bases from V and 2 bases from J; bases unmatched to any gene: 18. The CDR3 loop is CSPLLTQRGKAYEQYF. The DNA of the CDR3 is TGCAGTCCACTGTTAACTCAGCGGGGCAAAGCCTACGAGCAGTACTTC.

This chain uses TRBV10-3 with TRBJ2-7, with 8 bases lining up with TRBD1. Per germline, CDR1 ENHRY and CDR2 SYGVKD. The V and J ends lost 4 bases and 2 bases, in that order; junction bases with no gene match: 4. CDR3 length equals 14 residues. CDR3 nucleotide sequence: TGTGCCATCAGTGCCCAGGGGGCTACCTACGAGCAGTACTTC. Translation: CAISAQGATYEQYF.

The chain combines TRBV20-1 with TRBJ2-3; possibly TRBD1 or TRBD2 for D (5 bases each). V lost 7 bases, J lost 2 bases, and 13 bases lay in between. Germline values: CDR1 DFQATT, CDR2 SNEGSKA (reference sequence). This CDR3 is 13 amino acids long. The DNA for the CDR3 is TGCAGTGTACCGGGGCGGCCCACAGATACGCAGTATTTT. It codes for CSVPGRPTDTQYF.

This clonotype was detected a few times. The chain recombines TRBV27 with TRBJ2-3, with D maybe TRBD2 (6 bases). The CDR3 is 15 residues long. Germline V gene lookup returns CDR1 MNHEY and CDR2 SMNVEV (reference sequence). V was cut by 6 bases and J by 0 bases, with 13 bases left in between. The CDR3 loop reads CASSRRGTSTDTQYF. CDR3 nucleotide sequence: TGTGCCAGCAGCCGACGGGGGACTAGCACAGATACGCAGTATTTT.

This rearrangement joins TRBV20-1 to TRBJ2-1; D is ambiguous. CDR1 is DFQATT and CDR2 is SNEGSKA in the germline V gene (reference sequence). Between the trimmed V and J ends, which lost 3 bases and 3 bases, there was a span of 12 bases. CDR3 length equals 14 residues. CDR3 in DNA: TGCAGTGCTAGTAGAAGACGCGGCTACAATGAGCAGTTCTTC. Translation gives CSASRRRGYNEQFF.

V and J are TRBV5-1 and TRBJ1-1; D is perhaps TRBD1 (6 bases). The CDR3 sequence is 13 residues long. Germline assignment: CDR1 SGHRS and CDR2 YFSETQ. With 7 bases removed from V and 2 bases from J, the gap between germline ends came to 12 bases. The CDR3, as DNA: TGCGCCAGCCGACAGGTGGCCAACACTGAAGCTTTCTTT. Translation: CASRQVANTEAFF.

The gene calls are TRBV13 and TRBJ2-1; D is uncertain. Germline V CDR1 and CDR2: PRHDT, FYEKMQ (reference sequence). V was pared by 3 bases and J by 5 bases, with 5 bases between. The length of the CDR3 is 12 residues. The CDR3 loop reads CASSFSDNEQFF. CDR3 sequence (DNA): TGTGCCAGCAGCTTTTCGGACAATGAGCAGTTCTTC. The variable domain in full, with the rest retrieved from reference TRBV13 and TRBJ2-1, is AAGVIQSPRHLIKEKRETATLKCYPIPRHDTVYWYQQGPGQDPQFLISFYEKMQSDKGSIPDRFSAQQFSDYHSELNMSSLELGDSALYFCASSFSDNEQFFGPGTRLTVL.

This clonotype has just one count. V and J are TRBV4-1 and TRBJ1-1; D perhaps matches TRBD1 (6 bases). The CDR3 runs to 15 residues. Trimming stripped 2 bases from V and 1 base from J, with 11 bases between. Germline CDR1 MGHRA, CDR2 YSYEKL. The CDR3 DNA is TGCGCCAGCAGCCAAACCGGGACACCGAACACTGAAGCTTTCTTT. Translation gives CASSQTGTPNTEAFF.